This T cell receptor beta chain was observed in a study of T cell repertoires in cytomegalovirus infection. TCRdb recomputed calls from the reads with MiXCR, one row per CDR3 protein. The repertoire has some 300,000 distinct CDR3 sequences, roughly 15% of them found once; the top ten carry around 13%. This clonotype was recorded at least ten times. The V and J ends lost 5 bases and 1 base respectively, with 20 bases between them. The CDR3 runs 17 residues. Germline V gene sequence: CDR1 SGHTA, CDR2 FQGNSA. This rearrangement joins TRBV7-2 to TRBJ2-5; D is possibly TRBD2 (7 bases). This receptor was obtained from a human donor in good health (CMV status not recorded). Some clones in this sample may be carry-over from other donors' samples. The sequencing input was PBMCs. Written as DNA, the CDR3 is TGTGCCAGCAGCCTTTCGACGGCGGGGGCCCTCCAAGAGACCCAGTACTTC. This gives the protein CASSLSTAGALQETQYF.